This T cell receptor beta chain comes out of a study of Graves' ophthalmopathy and Graves' hyperthyroidism (dated by TCRdb to the late 2010s). About the full investigation: Peripheral blood samples were taken at the time of initial diagnosis, before any treatment was given. TCR beta repertoire signatures were used to distinguish Graves' ophthalmopathy from Graves' hyperthyroidism and to predict progression to ophthalmopathy. In total, some 140 blood samples were TCR-sequenced: fewer than 50 ophthalmopathy, about 75 hyperthyroidism and about 17 hyperthyroidism-to-ophthalmopathy patients. To explore V-J signatures that separate ophthalmopathy from hyperthyroidism, a discovery set of about a hundred patients was enrolled, consisting of about 45 with ophthalmopathy and roughly 60 with stable hyperthyroidism. The independent validation cohort included 18 to 20 hyperthyroidism patients plus 17 patients who later progressed from hyperthyroidism to ophthalmopathy. In roughly six hyperthyroidism patients, the T-cell repertoires found in thyroid tissue were compared with those found in blood. Following sampling, methimazole starting at 30 mg daily was administered to hyperthyroidism patients, and high-dose intravenous methylprednisolone was administered to ophthalmopathy patients.

For repertoire sequencing, the TCR beta CDR3 regions were amplified from RNA transcripts. The first round was an RT-PCR using HTBI primers with the Qiagen OneStep RT-PCR kit, and this first round was followed by a second-round multiplex PCR, then size selection and purification. The libraries underwent paired-end sequencing with 100 bp reads on an Illumina HiSeq2000. In the source study's methods: Reads were processed with SOAPnuke, discarding reads with adapters, uncalled bases, mean Phred below 15, or no exact constant-primer or identifier match. High-quality paired reads were merged with COPE v1.2.5. Each unique nucleotide sequence was defined as a clonotype, and clonotypes were aligned to IMGT TRB V, D and J references with MiTCR v1.1. Only V-J combinations with frequency above 0.0001 were analysed, covering 99% to 99.2% of repertoires. A TCR clonal expansion and chaos score per V-J combination was defined as the ratio of F50 clonal expansion to chaos observed in the TCRdist matrix. Welch's t-statistics and random forest were used to reduce features to 10 to 15 V-J combinations, which were fed into a naive Bayes classifier. The Morisita-Horn index was used to measure how similar the thyroid and blood repertoires were. Through fastp at Q25 and MiXCR, TCRdb rebuilt clones from the public reads, retaining in-frame beta chains. Rows with one shared CDR3 protein collapse into an entry with the most common genes and DNA. The V and J calls and clone size are TCRdb's, not the authors'. A total of 650,000 to 800,000 distinct CDR3 sequences appear in this sample, just over 40% of them only once. The top ten clones comprise 3% to 4% of the sample.

Ophthalmopathy patients had moderately to severely active disease, Clinical Activity Score of at least 3, NOSPECS grade of at least 4, and disease duration under 3 months. Patients with other autoimmune diseases, uncontrolled infections, pregnancy or lactation were excluded. Clinical symptoms, serum thyroxine, TRAb, thyroid ultrasound and orbital computed tomography formed the basis of the diagnosis. Ficoll-Paque density gradient centrifugation was used to isolate PBMCs from about 9 ml of fresh peripheral blood. Total RNA was extracted with Trizol reagent and quality-checked on an Agilent 2100 Bioanalyzer. There are many counts of this clonotype. It lacks a known antigen. One junction end does not reproduce the germline sequence, and a read error may be involved. The full study reports these points: No statistical method was used to predetermine the sample size, and group allocation was not hidden from the investigators. In validation, the model predicted ophthalmopathy progression with 70.59% sensitivity and 72.22% specificity; fewer than 15 predicted patients were CT-confirmed with GO in a median of approximately six months. Ophthalmopathy was separated from stable hyperthyroidism by the 13-signature model with 87.88% sensitivity and roughly 83% specificity in cross-validation and with 80%/75% in the test set. Most expanded thyroid clonotypes with a frequency above 0.001 also appeared in blood, which suggests that blood repertoires may reflect the immune response in the thyroid.

Based on the germline V gene, the CDR1 and CDR2 sequences are SGHTS and YDEGEE. From the cysteine up to the phenylalanine, the CDR3 has a length of 14 residues. Only the CDR3 region is kept as DNA, spanning 42 bases read in frame from base 1. Sequencing was carried out using peripheral blood. The TCR sequence derives from an adult man with Graves' ophthalmopathy. The chain is encoded by TRBV5-8 joined to TRBJ1-6; 8 central nucleotides agree with TRBD1. In nucleotide form, the sequence is TGTGCCAGCAGTTTGGACAGGGCTAATTCACCCCTCCACTTT. Its protein product is CASSLDRANSPLHF.